The source of this TCR beta chain is a study of shared clonotypes between healthy human individuals. On this clone: The same CDR3 also results from other DNA sequences found in this sample.

Generated by immunoSEQ multiplex PCR, the TCRdb table keeps only in-frame clones and is missing some. The table shows about 2.5 million clones, with roughly 90% occurring only once. The CDR3 sequence is 14 residues long. Trimming removed 0 bases at V and 2 bases at J, with 5 bases between. Per the germline V gene, CDR1 is SGHNT and CDR2 is YENEEA. The source of this sequence is a man younger than 35 in good health. Some clones in this sample may be carry-over from other donors' samples. This rearrangement joins TRBV11-3 to TRBJ2-1; D gene unclear. Material: naive CD4+ T cells from PBMCs. The subset here: CD45RA+ positively selected. This CDR3 is CASSLEGAYNEQFF. CDR3 bases: TGTGCCAGCAGCTTAGAGGGCGCCTACAATGAGCAGTTCTTC.